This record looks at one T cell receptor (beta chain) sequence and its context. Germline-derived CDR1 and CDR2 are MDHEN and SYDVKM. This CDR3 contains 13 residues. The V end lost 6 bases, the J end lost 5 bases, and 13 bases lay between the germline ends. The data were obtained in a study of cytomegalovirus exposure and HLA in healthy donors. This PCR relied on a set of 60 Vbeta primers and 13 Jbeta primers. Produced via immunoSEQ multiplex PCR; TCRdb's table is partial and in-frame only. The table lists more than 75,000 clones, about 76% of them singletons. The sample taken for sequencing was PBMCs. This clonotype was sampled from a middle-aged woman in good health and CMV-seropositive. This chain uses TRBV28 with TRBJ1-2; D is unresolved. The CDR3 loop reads CASSSPSAYGYTF. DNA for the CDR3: TGTGCCAGCAGCTCACCGAGTGCATATGGCTACACCTTC.